The 32 T cell receptor beta chains in this list originate from one sample, sequenced in a study of blood T cell repertoires in COVID-19. Clones were sequenced by immunoSEQ multiplex PCR, and TCRdb holds only the in-frame ones, with some missing. The sample yields a few hundred thousand clones, 80% seen once. The sequencing input was peripheral blood. The receptors come from a woman aged 65 to 85 with acute or convalescent COVID-19.

The chain recombines TRBV6-1 with TRBJ1-5; the D gene is possibly TRBD1 (5 bases). Per the germline V gene, CDR1 is MNHNS and CDR2 is SASEGT. This CDR3 has 13 amino acids. V lost 2 bases, J lost 11 bases, and 13 bases lay in between. CDR3 in amino acids: CASSENQGAAQHF. The CDR3 DNA follows: TGTGCCAGCAGTGAAAACCAGGGCGCGGCCCAGCATTTT.

This sequence joins TRBV6-5 and TRBJ2-7, with 8 bases identical to TRBD2. CDR3 length equals 15 residues. Trimming cost V 2 bases and J 0 bases; bases outside gene matches: 3. CDR1 and CDR2 from the germline V gene are MNHEY and SVGAGI. The CDR3 is CASSYAGGSSYEQYF. CDR3 bases: TGTGCCAGCAGTTACGCGGGGGGAAGCTCCTACGAGCAGTACTTC.

This clone was observed a single time. The chain employs TRBV3-1 (or the pseudogene TRBV3-2) and TRBJ1-6, with D hard to call. The germline CDR1 and CDR2 sequences are LGHDT and YNNKEL (reference sequence). The CDR3 is made up of 13 amino acids. With 3 bases removed from V and 9 bases from J, the gap between germline ends came to 9 bases. The CDR3 here is CASSQARSSPLHF. The CDR3 nucleotides are TGTGCCAGCAGCCAGGCTAGATCTTCACCCCTCCACTTT.

As DNA, the CDR3 is TGTGCCAGCAGCTTAGGTGAGGAGCAGCCCCAGCATTTT. Amino acids: CASSLGEEQPQHF. The V gene is TRBV7-8, the J gene TRBJ1-5; no clear D gene. This CDR3 is built from 13 residues. Trimming took off 1 base at V and 7 bases at J, with 8 bases between the two ends. CDR1 is SGHVS, CDR2 FQNEAQ, per germline. The full variable domain, completed using reference TRBV7-8 and TRBJ1-5, is GAGVSQSPRYKVAKRGQDVALRCDPISGHVSLFWYQQALGQGPEFLTYFQNEAQLDKSGLPSDRFFAERPEGSVSTLKIQRTQQEDSAVYLCASSLGEEQPQHFGDGTRLSIL.

J is TRBJ1-2 and V is TRBV21-1; the table's D call, TRBD1, has no DNA check behind it. TRBV21-1 is marked as a pseudogene. The CDR3 loop spans 17 amino acids. In DNA form, the CDR3 reads TGTGCCAGCAGGGGCTCAACCGTCAAACCAGCTAACTATGGCTACACCTTC. Translated, it gives CASRGSTVKPANYGYTF.

The rearrangement uses TRBV6-5 and TRBJ1-5, with D tentatively TRBD1 (5 bases). Germline V gene data show CDR1 as MNHEY and CDR2 as SVGAGI. CDR3 length: 16 amino acids. Trimming left V 4 bases short and J 3 bases short, with 16 bases between. CDR3 sequence reads: CASSSLGGSLNQPQHF. The CDR3 DNA is TGTGCCAGCAGTTCCCTCGGGGGGAGTCTCAATCAGCCCCAGCATTTT.

CDR3 protein: CATSDRTGTMNEQFF. For the CDR3, the DNA is TGTGCCACCAGTGATCGGACCGGGACTATGAATGAGCAGTTCTTC. The chain is built from TRBV24-1 and TRBJ2-1; 7 bases align to TRBD2. This CDR3 has 15 residues. Germline V gene lookup returns CDR1 KGHDR and CDR2 SFDVKD. With 3 bases clipped from V and 7 bases from J, the junction kept 8 bases outside the gene matches.

The J gene is TRBJ2-3, the V gene TRBV7-8, with D possibly TRBD2 on 6 matching bases. V was pared by 8 bases and J by 6 bases, with 15 bases between. CDR1 and CDR2 from the germline V gene are SGHVS and FQNEAQ. CDR3 length equals 13 residues. CDR3 coding DNA: TGTGCCAGCGGCCTCGGTGGGGGGGATACGCAGTATTTT. Translated: CASGLGGGDTQYF.

This rearrangement joins TRBV11-3 to TRBJ2-3; TRBD1 matches at 10 bases. Germline CDR1 is SGHNT and CDR2 is YENEEA. Trimming removed 5 bases from V and 0 bases from J; junction bases left unmatched: 11. The CDR3 has 18 residues. The CDR3 nucleotides read TGTGCCAGCAGCCCTGGACAGGGGGTGGCTGCTAGCACAGATACGCAGTATTTT. It codes for CASSPGQGVAASTDTQYF. Variable domain in full (rest from reference TRBV11-3 and TRBJ2-3): EAGVVQSPRYKIIEKKQPVAFWCNPISGHNTLYWYLQNLGQGPELLIRYENEEAVDDSQLPKDRFSAERLKGVDSTLKIQPAELGDSAVYLCASSPGQGVAASTDTQYFGPGTRLTVL.

This chain uses TRBV24-1 with TRBJ2-5; D might be TRBD1 (6 bases). Trimming removed 4 bases from V and 2 bases from J, with 13 bases in between. Per the germline V gene, CDR1 is KGHDR and CDR2 is SFDVKD. The CDR3 sequence is 15 residues long. CDR3: CATSDFDRFQETQYF. As DNA, the CDR3 is TGTGCCACCAGTGACTTCGACAGGTTTCAAGAGACCCAGTACTTC.

The chain carries TRBV6-2 or TRBV6-3 and TRBJ1-6; possibly TRBD1 for D (5 bases). V was pared by 2 bases and J by 1 base, with 12 bases between. This CDR3 contains 17 residues. Germline CDR1 MNHEY, CDR2 SVGEGT. CDR3 DNA: TGTGCCAGCAGTTACGTAACAGGAGAATCCTATAATTCACCCCTCCACTTT. It yields the protein CASSYVTGESYNSPLHF.

The chain combines TRBV6-5 with TRBJ2-1, with D tentatively TRBD2 (7 bases). Germline loops: CDR1 MNHEY, CDR2 SVGAGI. V lost 10 bases, J lost 7 bases, and 20 bases lay in between. This CDR3 spans 14 amino acids. For the CDR3, the DNA is TGTGCCAAGGTCGCGGGGGCCCCCCGAAATGAGCAGTTCTTC. This codes for CAKVAGAPRNEQFF.

This rearrangement joins TRBV4-1 to TRBJ2-7; 10 positions agree with TRBD2. V lost 0 bases, J lost 3 bases, and 2 bases stayed unmatched. Germline loops: CDR1 MGHRA, CDR2 YSYEKL. The CDR3 consists of 15 residues. The CDR3 nucleotides read TGCGCCAGCAGCCAAGAGCCTAGCGGGGGCTACGAGCAGTACGTC. This codes for CASSQEPSGGYEQYV.

V usage is TRBV27 and J usage is TRBJ2-3; D gene unclear. The length of the CDR3 is 13 residues. Trimming removed 5 bases at V and 3 bases at J, with 9 bases between. Germline loops: CDR1 MNHEY, CDR2 SMNVEV (reference sequence). The CDR3 DNA is TGTGCCAGCAGTCCACTAAAAACAGATACGCAGTATTTT. Residues: CASSPLKTDTQYF.

The V gene is TRBV28, the J gene TRBJ2-7; TRBD2 might be the D (6 bases). V lost 5 bases and J 0 bases, leaving 11 bases between the germline ends. Germline V gives CDR1 MDHEN, CDR2 SYDVKM. The CDR3 runs to 14 residues. Written as DNA, the CDR3 is TGTGCCAGCAGTGCCGGGGGTAGCTCCTACGAGCAGTACTTC. Its translation is CASSAGGSSYEQYF.

The chain joins TRBV2 to TRBJ2-7; no clear D. Germline assignment: CDR1 SNHLY and CDR2 FYNNEI. The CDR3 contains 15 residues. The V gene lost 5 bases and the J gene lost 3 bases, with 17 bases spanning the gap. CDR3 in DNA: TGTGCCAGCAGTCCTACCTCATCAGGTAACTACGAGCAGTACGTC. Translation gives CASSPTSSGNYEQYV.

The genes are TRBV13 and TRBJ2-1; 11 bases line up with TRBD2. Germline CDR1 PRHDT, CDR2 FYEKMQ (reference sequence). The CDR3 has 14 residues. Losses at the gene ends were 5 bases for V and 6 bases for J; bases not matched to a gene: 3. CDR3 sequence reads: CASSISGGANEQFF. The CDR3, as DNA: TGTGCCAGCAGCATTAGCGGGGGGGCCAATGAGCAGTTCTTC.

V usage is TRBV4-1 and J usage is TRBJ1-5, with a weak D call TRBD1 (5 bases). The CDR3 length is 15 residues. The germline V gene encodes CDR1 MGHRA and CDR2 YSYEKL. V was clipped by 4 bases and J by 6 bases, with 16 bases between them. This chain's CDR3 is CASSPAQGLSQPQHF. The CDR3 coding sequence is TGCGCCAGCAGCCCGGCCCAGGGTTTAAGTCAGCCCCAGCATTTT.

V is TRBV7-2 and J is TRBJ2-3, with a tentative D call TRBD1 (6 bases). CDR1 and CDR2 (germline): SGHTA, FQGNSA. V was shortened by 5 bases and J by 4 bases, with 16 bases between the two germline ends. This CDR3 spans 15 amino acids. This CDR3 reads CASSLRQGSADTQYF. CDR3 nucleotides: TGTGCCAGCAGCCTCCGGCAGGGGAGCGCAGATACGCAGTATTTT.

The J gene is TRBJ1-6, the V gene TRBV5-5; TRBD1 is a possible D gene (5 bases). The CDR3 extends over 16 amino acids. Trimming left V 2 bases short and J 0 bases short, with 9 bases between. Germline loops: CDR1 SGHKS, CDR2 YYEKEE (reference sequence). The CDR3 DNA reads as TGTGCCAGCAGCTTCAGGGATAGCTCCTATAATTCACCCCTCCACTTT. This encodes CASSFRDSSYNSPLHF.

V and J are TRBV30 and TRBJ1-1; the D is unclear. The CDR3 runs 11 residues. V was trimmed by 0 bases and J by 11 bases, leaving 10 bases between them. Germline CDR1 is GTSNPN and CDR2 is SVGIG (reference sequence). The CDR3 DNA sequence: TGTGCCTGGAGTGTACAGTCGAAGGCTTTCTTT. Residues: CAWSVQSKAFF. Looking up the rest from reference TRBV30 and TRBJ1-1 gives the full variable domain: SQTIHQWPATLVQPVGSPLSLECTVEGTSNPNLYWYRQAAGRGLQLLFYSVGIGQISSEVPQNLSASRPQDRQFILSSKKLLLSDSGFYLCAWSVQSKAFFGQGTRLTVV.

This chain connects TRBV5-4 to TRBJ2-5; 14 bases are shared with TRBD2. CDR1 is SGHNT and CDR2 is YYREEE in the germline V gene (reference sequence). This CDR3 comprises 16 residues. V dropped 4 bases and J dropped 3; count of bases not matched to a gene: 5. This chain's CDR3 is CASSPTSGGGKETQYF. As DNA, the CDR3 is TGTGCCAGCAGCCCGACTAGCGGGGGGGGCAAAGAGACCCAGTACTTC.

CDR3 region: CATSDLGTAQETQYF. The CDR3 coding sequence is TGTGCCACCAGTGATCTGGGGACAGCCCAAGAGACCCAGTACTTC. V and J are TRBV24-1 and TRBJ2-5, with 7 bases fitting TRBD1. In germline, CDR1 is KGHDR, CDR2 SFDVKD. Trimming at V came to 3 bases and at J to 1 base, leaving 4 bases not matched to a gene. The CDR3 contains 15 residues.

The rearrangement uses TRBV9 and TRBJ2-3; D is possibly TRBD2 (6 bases). CDR3 length: 15 amino acids. Trimming took off 1 base at V and 5 bases at J, with 14 bases between the two ends. CDR1 and CDR2 from the germline V gene are SGDLS and YYNGEE. CDR3 nucleotide sequence: TGTGCCAGCAGCGTAATGGGCAGGGAGGAAGATACGCAGTATTTT. The encoded protein is CASSVMGREEDTQYF.

The chain employs TRBV7-9 and TRBJ2-2, with 7 bases identical to TRBD2. The CDR3 has 16 amino acids. The V gene end was trimmed by 5 bases and the J gene end by 6 bases; junction bases not matched to a gene: 12. CDR1 SEHNR and CDR2 FQNEAQ come from the germline V gene (reference sequence). The chain's CDR3 is CASSPSGPGGAGELFF. The CDR3 DNA is TGTGCCAGCAGCCCTTCGGGACCTGGGGGGGCCGGGGAGCTGTTTTTT.

The chain combines TRBV30 with TRBJ1-6; no clear D gene. The CDR3 length is 12 residues. The V end lost 0 bases, the J end lost 9 bases, and 6 bases lay between the germline ends. Germline lookup yields CDR1 GTSNPN and CDR2 SVGIG (reference sequence). CDR3 nucleotide sequence: TGTGCCTGGAGTGTGGAGGTTTCACCCCTCCACTTT. Translating gives CAWSVEVSPLHF.

The gene calls are TRBV4-3 and TRBJ2-5; D might be TRBD2 (6 bases). CDR3 length equals 14 residues. The ends were cut back, 4 bases at V and 3 bases at J, with 12 bases in the middle. Germline V gene sequence: CDR1 LGHNA, CDR2 YSLEER. CDR3 amino acids: CASSRSGGEETQYF. The CDR3 nucleotides are TGCGCCAGCAGCCGAAGCGGCGGGGAAGAGACCCAGTACTTC.

J is TRBJ1-2 and V is TRBV11-2; TRBD1 aligns across 10 bases. V lost 0 bases to trimming and J lost 5 bases; unmatched junction nucleotides: 0. Germline CDR1 SGHAT, CDR2 FQNNGV. This CDR3 is built from 14 residues. CDR3 in DNA: TGTGCCAGCAGCTTAGAGGGACAGGGGTATGGCTACACCTTC. Its translation: CASSLEGQGYGYTF.

The J gene is TRBJ2-2, the V gene TRBV7-9, with D possibly being TRBD1 (5 bases). Trimming removed 5 bases from V and 4 bases from J, with 17 bases in between. The CDR3 length is 16 residues. CDR1 and CDR2 (germline): SEHNR, FQNEAQ (reference sequence). CDR3 in amino acids: CASSLPDSQFTGELFF. The CDR3 region has the DNA TGTGCCAGCAGCCTCCCCGACAGTCAATTCACCGGGGAGCTGTTTTTT.

The gene calls are TRBV7-8 and TRBJ2-3; TRBD1 might be the D (5 bases). The CDR3 length is 14 residues. Trimming took off 2 bases at V and 2 bases at J, with 8 bases between the two ends. Germline V gives CDR1 SGHVS, CDR2 FQNEAQ. CDR3 nucleotides: TGTGCCAGCAGCTTACAGGGTTACACAGATACGCAGTATTTT. Amino acid sequence: CASSLQGYTDTQYF.

The rearrangement uses TRBV7-9 and TRBJ2-2, with TRBD1 as a possible D gene (6 bases). The CDR3 covers 16 residues. V was cut by 3 bases and J by 9 bases, with 20 bases left in between. Germline lookup yields CDR1 SEHNR and CDR2 FQNEAQ (reference sequence). DNA for the CDR3: TGTGCCAGCAGCTTTCAGTCAAAACAGGGTGCCAGGGAGCTGTTTTTT. It specifies CASSFQSKQGARELFF.

The rearrangement links TRBV15 to TRBJ2-7; 7 nucleotides match TRBD1. V shed 3 bases, J shed 5 bases, and the junction held 16 bases outside the gene matches. The germline V gene has CDR1 LNHNV and CDR2 YYDKDF (reference sequence). CDR3 length equals 17 residues. The CDR3 DNA follows: TGTGCCACCAGCAGGTTTGGGAATCGACAGGGAAGCCACGAGCAGTACGTC. Its protein product is CATSRFGNRQGSHEQYV.